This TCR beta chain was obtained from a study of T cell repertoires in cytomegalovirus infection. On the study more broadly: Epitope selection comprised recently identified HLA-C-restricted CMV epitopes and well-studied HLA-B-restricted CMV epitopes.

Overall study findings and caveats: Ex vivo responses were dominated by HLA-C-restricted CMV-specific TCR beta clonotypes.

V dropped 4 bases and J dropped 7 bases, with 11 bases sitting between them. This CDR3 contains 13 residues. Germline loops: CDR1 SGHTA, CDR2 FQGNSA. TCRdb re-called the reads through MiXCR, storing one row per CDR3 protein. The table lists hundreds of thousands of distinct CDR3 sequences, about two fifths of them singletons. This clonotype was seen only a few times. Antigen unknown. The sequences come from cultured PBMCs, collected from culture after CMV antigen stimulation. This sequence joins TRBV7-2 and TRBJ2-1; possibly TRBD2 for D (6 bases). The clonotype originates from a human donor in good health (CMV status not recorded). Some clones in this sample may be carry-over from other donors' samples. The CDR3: CASSYRGWNEQFF. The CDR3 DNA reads TGTGCCAGCAGCTACCGGGGGTGGAATGAGCAGTTCTTC.